The clone carrying this TCR beta chain was seen a handful of times. Its target is not known. The data derive from a study of identical twins. Findings and limits, study-wide: Twin sharing of out-of-frame TCR alpha was underestimated by models in monozygotic pairs. Out-of-frame beta sequences exhibited a weaker degree of excess twin sharing. Insertions were fewer in abundant cord blood beta clonotypes, whereas memory repertoires showed none of this pattern.

Unique molecular identifiers were present on cDNA, and template switching added a universal primer site. One entry per CDR3 protein, called by TCRdb with MiXCR from the 5' RACE reads. The table shows 240,000 or so distinct CDR3 sequences, with 10% occurring only once. The CDR3 has 13 amino acids. V was cut by 1 base and J by 6 bases, with 9 bases left in between. Germline loops: CDR1 SEHNR, CDR2 FQNEAQ (reference sequence). The sequence was obtained from a man in his fifties or sixties in good health. V usage is TRBV7-9 and J usage is TRBJ1-2; no reliable D call. Sequences were obtained from memory T cells sorted from blood. The CDR3 sequence is CASSLGQVDGYTF. The CDR3 region has the DNA TGTGCCAGCAGCTTAGGGCAGGTGGATGGCTACACCTTC.